These 5 T cell receptor beta chains came from one sample sequenced in a study of blood T cell repertoires in COVID-19. Profiled with immunoSEQ multiplex PCR; TCRdb holds only in-frame clones, not every one. The profile shows 70,000 to 80,000 clones, roughly nine tenths of them singletons. The sample comprised peripheral blood. These receptors were collected from a woman aged 55 to 70 with acute or convalescent COVID-19.

The V and J genes are TRBV28 and TRBJ2-2; 7 bases fit TRBD1. V shed 3 bases and J 6 bases; nucleotides not matched to a gene: 7. CDR1 and CDR2 from the germline V gene are MDHEN and SYDVKM. The CDR3 has 15 residues. CDR3: CASSFSGQYPGELFF. The DNA for the CDR3 is TGTGCCAGCAGTTTCTCGGGACAGTACCCCGGGGAGCTGTTTTTT.

The V call is TRBV9, the J call TRBJ1-3; 7 bases fit TRBD1. There are 14 residues in the CDR3. The V gene's germline CDR1 is SGDLS and CDR2 YYNGEE. Germline trimming cut 3 bases from V and 2 bases from J; bases unmatched to any gene: 2. CDR3 DNA sequence: TGTGCCAGCAGCGGGGACAGAACTGGAAACACCATATATTTT. Protein: CASSGDRTGNTIYF.

This clone has more than one count but fewer than ten. The J gene is TRBJ1-1, the V gene TRBV5-6; D is unresolved. V lost 4 bases, J lost 8 bases, and 12 bases lay in between. The CDR3 has 12 residues. Germline CDR1 SGHDT, CDR2 YYEEEE. The CDR3 here is CASSPVGREAFF. DNA for the CDR3: TGTGCCAGCAGCCCGGTCGGCAGGGAAGCTTTCTTT.

V usage is TRBV27 and J usage is TRBJ2-5; tentatively, D is TRBD1 (5 bases). The CDR3 extends over 14 amino acids. Germline values: CDR1 MNHEY, CDR2 SMNVEV (reference sequence). V was pared by 6 bases and J by 1 base, with 12 bases between. The CDR3 DNA reads TGTGCCAGCAGAGCTTGGGGCTCCCAAGAGACCCAGTACTTC. It specifies CASRAWGSQETQYF.

This chain connects TRBV28 to TRBJ2-3; no clear D. The CDR3 has 13 residues. V dropped 6 bases and J dropped 2 bases, with 9 bases sitting between them. The germline gives CDR1 MDHEN, CDR2 SYDVKM. CDR3 nucleotide sequence: TGTGCCAGCAGACATGATGCCACAGATACGCAGTATTTT. This codes for CASRHDATDTQYF. The full variable domain, in which reference TRBV28 and TRBJ2-3 provide the parts outside the CDR3, is DVKVTQSSRYLVKRTGEKVFLECVQDMDHENMFWYRQDPGLGLRLIYFSYDVKMKEKGDIPEGYSVSREKKERFSLILESASTNQTSMYLCASRHDATDTQYFGPGTRLTVL.